A selection of T cell receptor beta chains follows, all from one sample in a study of T cell repertoires and leukemia-associated antigens. These receptors have no identified antigens. TCRdb used MiXCR to reprocess the 5' RACE reads, holding one entry per CDR3 protein. The table includes about 14,000 distinct CDR3 sequences, about 40% detected once. The sample was CD3+ T cells sorted from blood and cultured. These TCRs come from a female donor in good health. The CDR3 runs from the conserved cysteine through the conserved F or W. D genes are given only for firm matches. Clone size appears in some rows only: once, few, many, or a class for an expanded clone.

d_gene: TRBD2
v_gene: TRBV9
j_gene: TRBJ2-5
abundance: NA
CDR3nt: TGTGCCAGCAGCACACATAAAGGGACTAGCGGTACCCAAGAGACCCAGTACTTC
CDR3aa: CASSTHKGTSGTQETQYF

d_gene: TRBD1
v_gene: TRBV4-1
j_gene: TRBJ2-1
abundance: NA
CDR3nt: TGCGCCAGCAGCCAAGTAGGGACAGTTAACTACAATGAGCAGTTCTTC
CDR3aa: CASSQVGTVNYNEQFF

d_gene: NA
v_gene: TRBV6-2/TRBV6-3
j_gene: TRBJ1-1
abundance: NA
CDR3nt: TGTGCCAGCAGTTACGGGTCCCTGAACACTGAAGCTTTCTTT
CDR3aa: CASSYGSLNTEAFF

d_gene: TRBD1
v_gene: TRBV20-1
j_gene: TRBJ1-6
abundance: medium-sized
CDR3nt: TGCAGTGCTAGGGAGACAGGGGGCTATAATTCACCCCTCCACTTT
CDR3aa: CSARETGGYNSPLHF

d_gene: TRBD2
v_gene: TRBV25-1
j_gene: TRBJ2-1
abundance: once
CDR3nt: TGTGCCAGCAGTTCTAGCGGGACATACAATGAGCAGCCCTTC
CDR3aa: CASSSSGTYNEQPF

d_gene: TRBD2
v_gene: TRBV29-1
j_gene: TRBJ2-1
abundance: NA
CDR3nt: TGCAGCGTCTTCATAGCGGGAGGTAGCACAATGAGGCAGTTCTTC
CDR3aa: CSVFIAGGSTMRQFF

d_gene: TRBD2
v_gene: TRBV29-1
j_gene: TRBJ2-5
abundance: NA
CDR3nt: TGCAGCGTTGGCGACAAGCGGGAGATGCCCACCGGGGAGACCCAGTACTTC
CDR3aa: CSVGDKREMPTGETQYF

d_gene: TRBD2
v_gene: TRBV20-1
j_gene: TRBJ2-1
abundance: few
CDR3nt: TGCAGTGCTCTCGGGACTAGCGGGAACAATGAGCAGTTCTTC
CDR3aa: CSALGTSGNNEQFF

d_gene: NA
v_gene: TRBV5-1
j_gene: TRBJ2-1
abundance: medium-sized
CDR3nt: TGCGCCAGCAGCCCGGGGACTTACAATGAGCAGTTCTTC
CDR3aa: CASSPGTYNEQFF

d_gene: NA
v_gene: TRBV7-2
j_gene: TRBJ2-3
abundance: many
CDR3nt: TGTGCCAGCAGCTCGACCGGAATCACAGATACGCAGTATTTT
CDR3aa: CASSSTGITDTQYF

d_gene: TRBD2
v_gene: TRBV12-3/TRBV12-4
j_gene: TRBJ2-1
abundance: many
CDR3nt: TGTGCCAGCAGTTCGGGACTAGCGGGAGTCTCCTACAATGAGCAGTTCTTC
CDR3aa: CASSSGLAGVSYNEQFF

d_gene: TRBD2
v_gene: TRBV20-1
j_gene: TRBJ2-7
abundance: medium-sized
CDR3nt: TGCAGTGCTAGTTTAGCGGGGCCCTACGAGCAGTACTTC
CDR3aa: CSASLAGPYEQYF

d_gene: TRBD1
v_gene: TRBV6-5
j_gene: TRBJ2-3
abundance: NA
CDR3nt: TGTGCCAGCAGTCCCTCCAGGGGGCTAGGCACAGATACGCAGTATTTT
CDR3aa: CASSPSRGLGTDTQYF

d_gene: NA
v_gene: TRBV6-6
j_gene: TRBJ2-5
abundance: NA
CDR3nt: TGTGCCAGCACTGCGGACAGTACAAAGACCCAGTACTTC
CDR3aa: CASTADSTKTQYF

d_gene: TRBD1
v_gene: TRBV9
j_gene: TRBJ2-7
abundance: medium-sized
CDR3nt: TGTGCCAGCAATCCCGGGACAGCAAGCTCCTACGAGCAGTACTTC
CDR3aa: CASNPGTASSYEQYF

d_gene: NA
v_gene: TRBV27
j_gene: TRBJ2-1
abundance: few
CDR3nt: TGTGCCAGCAGTGCCGATGGGTGGGGGAGCTACAATGAGCAGTTCTTC
CDR3aa: CASSADGWGSYNEQFF

d_gene: NA
v_gene: TRBV16
j_gene: TRBJ1-1
abundance: few
CDR3nt: TGTGCCAGCAGCCAATTCTCCATGAACACTGAAGCTTTCTTT
CDR3aa: CASSQFSMNTEAFF

d_gene: NA
v_gene: TRBV12-3/TRBV12-4
j_gene: TRBJ2-5
abundance: medium-sized
CDR3nt: TGTGCCAGCAGTTTTGGTATAAGGGGGGAGACCCAGTACTTC
CDR3aa: CASSFGIRGETQYF

d_gene: TRBD2
v_gene: TRBV7-3
j_gene: TRBJ2-7
abundance: medium-sized
CDR3nt: TGTGCCAGCAGCTTAATGGCGGGGGGCTCCTACGAGCAGTACTTC
CDR3aa: CASSLMAGGSYEQYF

d_gene: TRBD1
v_gene: TRBV12-3/TRBV12-4
j_gene: TRBJ2-1
abundance: medium-sized
CDR3nt: TGTGCCAGCAGTTACGACAGGGGCCAATACAATGAGCAGTTCTTC
CDR3aa: CASSYDRGQYNEQFF

d_gene: NA
v_gene: TRBV3-1
j_gene: TRBJ2-7
abundance: medium-sized
CDR3nt: TGTGCCAGCAGCCAAGATCCCGGCTTGGGTGAGCAGTACTTC
CDR3aa: CASSQDPGLGEQYF

d_gene: TRBD2
v_gene: TRBV7-8
j_gene: TRBJ2-2
abundance: NA
CDR3nt: TGTGCCAGCAGCTTAGTCAGGACTAGCGGGAGGCTGAACACCGGGGAGCTGTTTTTT
CDR3aa: CASSLVRTSGRLNTGELFF

d_gene: NA
v_gene: TRBV24-1
j_gene: TRBJ2-2
abundance: medium-sized
CDR3nt: TGTGCCACCAGTGAACGACAGGGAGGTAGCACCGGGGAGCTGTTTTTT
CDR3aa: CATSERQGGSTGELFF

d_gene: NA
v_gene: TRBV21-1
j_gene: TRBJ2-7
abundance: many
CDR3nt: TGTGCCAGCAGTCGGGGGGGACAGCTTACCTACGAGCAGTACTTC
CDR3aa: CASSRGGQLTYEQYF